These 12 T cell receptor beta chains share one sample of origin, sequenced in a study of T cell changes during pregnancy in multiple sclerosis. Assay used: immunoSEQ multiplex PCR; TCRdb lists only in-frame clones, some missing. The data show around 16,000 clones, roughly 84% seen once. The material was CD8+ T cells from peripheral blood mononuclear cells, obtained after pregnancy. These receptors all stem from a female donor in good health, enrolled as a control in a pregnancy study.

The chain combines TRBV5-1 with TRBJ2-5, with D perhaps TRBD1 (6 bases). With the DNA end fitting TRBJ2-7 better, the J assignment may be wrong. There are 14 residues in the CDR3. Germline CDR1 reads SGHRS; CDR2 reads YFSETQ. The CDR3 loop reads CASSLNQGTREQYF. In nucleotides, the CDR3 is TGCGCCAGCAGCTTGAATCAGGGGACGCGCGAGCAGTACTTC.

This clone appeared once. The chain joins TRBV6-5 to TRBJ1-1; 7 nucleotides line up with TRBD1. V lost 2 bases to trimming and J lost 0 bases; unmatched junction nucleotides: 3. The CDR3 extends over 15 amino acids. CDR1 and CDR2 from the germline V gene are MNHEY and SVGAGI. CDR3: CASSYQTGLNTEAFF. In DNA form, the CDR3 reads TGTGCCAGCAGTTACCAGACAGGGCTGAACACTGAAGCTTTCTTT.

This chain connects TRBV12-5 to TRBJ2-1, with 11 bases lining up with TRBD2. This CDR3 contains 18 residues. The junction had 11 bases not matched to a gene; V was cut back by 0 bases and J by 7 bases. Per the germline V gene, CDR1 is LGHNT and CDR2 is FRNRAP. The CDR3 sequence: CASGLVLPLAGEENEQFF. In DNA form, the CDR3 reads TGTGCTAGTGGTTTGGTCCTTCCACTAGCGGGGGAAGAGAATGAGCAGTTCTTC.

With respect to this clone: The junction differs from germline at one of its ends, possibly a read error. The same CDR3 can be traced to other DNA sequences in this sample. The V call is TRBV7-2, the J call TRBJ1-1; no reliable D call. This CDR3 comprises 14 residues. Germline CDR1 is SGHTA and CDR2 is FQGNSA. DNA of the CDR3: TGTGCTAGCAGCTTACTTCCACTTAACACTGAAGCTTTCTTT. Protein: CASSLLPLNTEAFF.

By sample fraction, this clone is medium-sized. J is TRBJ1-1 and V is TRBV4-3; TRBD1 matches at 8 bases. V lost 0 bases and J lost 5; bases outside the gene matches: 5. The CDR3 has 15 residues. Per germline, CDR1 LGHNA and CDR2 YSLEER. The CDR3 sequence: CASSQDRTGGTEAFF. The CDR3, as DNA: TGCGCCAGCAGCCAAGATAGAACAGGGGGAACTGAAGCTTTCTTT.

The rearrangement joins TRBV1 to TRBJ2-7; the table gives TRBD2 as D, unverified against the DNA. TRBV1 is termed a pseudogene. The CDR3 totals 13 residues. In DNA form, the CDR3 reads TGCACCAGCAGCCATCCGGACGGGGACGAGCAGTACTTC. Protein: CTSSHPDGDEQYF.

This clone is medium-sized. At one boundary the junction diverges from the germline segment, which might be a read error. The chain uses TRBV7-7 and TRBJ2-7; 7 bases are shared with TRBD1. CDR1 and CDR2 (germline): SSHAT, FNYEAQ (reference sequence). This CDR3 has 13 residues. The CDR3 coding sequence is TGTGCTAGCAGCTTAGAGGGGACAGCAGAGCAGTACTTC. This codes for CASSLEGTAEQYF.

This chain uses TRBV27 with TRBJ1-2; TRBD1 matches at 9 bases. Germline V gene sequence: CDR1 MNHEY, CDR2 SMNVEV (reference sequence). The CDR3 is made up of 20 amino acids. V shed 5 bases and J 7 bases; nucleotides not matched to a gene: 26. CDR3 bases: TGTGCCAGCAGTCCAGCGGGGGGGGGTCGAGGACAGGGGAGTGGGGCTGGCTACACCTTC. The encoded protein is CASSPAGGGRGQGSGAGYTF.

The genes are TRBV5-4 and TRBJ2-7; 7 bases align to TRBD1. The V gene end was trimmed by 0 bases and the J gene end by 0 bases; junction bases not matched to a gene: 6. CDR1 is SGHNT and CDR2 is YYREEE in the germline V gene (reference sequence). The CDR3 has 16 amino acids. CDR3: CASSLVRQGLSYEQYF. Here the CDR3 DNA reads TGTGCCAGCAGCTTGGTTCGACAGGGCCTCTCCTACGAGCAGTACTTC. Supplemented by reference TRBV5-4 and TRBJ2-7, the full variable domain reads ETGVTQSPTHLIKTRGQQVTLRCSSQSGHNTVSWYQQALGQGPQFIFQYYREEENGRGNFPPRFSGLQFPNYSSELNVNALELDDSALYLCASSLVRQGLSYEQYFGPGTRLTVT.

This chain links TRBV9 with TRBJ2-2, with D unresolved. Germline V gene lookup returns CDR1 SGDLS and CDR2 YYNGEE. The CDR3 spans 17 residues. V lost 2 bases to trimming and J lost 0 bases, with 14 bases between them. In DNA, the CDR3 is TGTGCCAGCAGCGTGCCCCGGAGTACGACGAACACCGGGGAGCTGTTTTTT. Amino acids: CASSVPRSTTNTGELFF.

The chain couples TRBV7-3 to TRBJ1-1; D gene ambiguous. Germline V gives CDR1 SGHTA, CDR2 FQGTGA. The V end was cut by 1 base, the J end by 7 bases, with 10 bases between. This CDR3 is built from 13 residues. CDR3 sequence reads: CASSLKVRDEAFF. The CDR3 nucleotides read TGTGCCAGCAGCTTAAAAGTGAGAGATGAAGCTTTCTTT.

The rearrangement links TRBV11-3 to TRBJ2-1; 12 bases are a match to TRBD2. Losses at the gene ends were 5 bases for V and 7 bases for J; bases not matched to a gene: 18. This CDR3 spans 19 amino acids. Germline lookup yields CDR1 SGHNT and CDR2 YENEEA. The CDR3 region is CASSTRSPSGRAFGNEQFF. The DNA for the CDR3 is TGTGCCAGCAGCACTCGGTCCCCTAGCGGGAGGGCCTTCGGGAATGAGCAGTTCTTC.